This TCR beta chain was recovered during a study of graft-versus-host responses after intestinal transplantation. Study at large: As for transplant type, recipients had multivisceral, liver-intestinal, or isolated intestinal grafts. Recipients uniformly received anti-thymocyte globulin induction, followed by tacrolimus and steroids for about three years. Study findings and constraints: Peak GvH clone levels in circulation were associated with early post-transplant HvG declines.

This clone was seen once. The antigen is unknown. At the DNA level, this CDR3 is encoded by other sequences in the same sample as well. Produced via immunoSEQ multiplex PCR; TCRdb's table is partial and in-frame only. The table has 75,000 to 100,000 clones, more than 70% seen once. The receptor comes from a human patient who received an intestinal transplant, so some T cells may come from the graft donor. The sequenced sample was PBMCs, obtained 255 days after intestinal transplant.

The CDR3 DNA reads as TGCGCCAGCAGCCCTGGCTCCTACAATGAGCAGTTCTTC. Translation: CASSPGSYNEQFF. This rearrangement joins TRBV5-1 to TRBJ2-1; D uncertain. The V and J ends lost 4 bases and 0 bases respectively, with 5 bases between them. This CDR3 has 13 residues. Looked up from germline, CDR1 is SGHRS and CDR2 is YFSETQ.